This T cell receptor (beta chain) was profiled in a study of identical twins. The study, taken as a whole, reports: Among beta out-of-frame sequences, excess sharing between twins appeared weaker.

One entry per CDR3 protein, called by TCRdb with MiXCR from the 5' RACE reads. The repertoire holds 690,000 or so distinct CDR3 sequences, with 8.6% as singletons. A word on this clonotype: The antigen is not known.

Healthy Caucasian individuals made up all the donors. The same sample was also used in a study of yellow fever vaccine responses in identical twins.

Material for sequencing was PBMCs. This sequence originates from a woman aged 18-35 years in good health.

CDR3 sequence reads: CSVDKAGGGRETQYF. CDR3 coding DNA: TGCAGCGTTGATAAGGCAGGGGGCGGGCGGGAGACCCAGTACTTC. The chain employs TRBV29-1 and TRBJ2-5; 8 bases are shared with TRBD1. The CDR3 loop spans 15 amino acids. Looked up from germline, CDR1 is SQVTM and CDR2 is ANQGSEA. V gave up 3 bases and J gave up 5 bases; unmatched junction bases: 11.